This TCR beta chain came from a study of T cell responses to AZD1222 COVID-19 vaccine. The ends were cut back, 3 bases at V and 10 bases at J, with 13 bases in the middle. The CDR3 length is 13 residues. Looked up from germline, CDR1 is SNHLY and CDR2 is FYNNEI. Regarding the study as a whole: Every sample of the repertoires postdated the peak T cell response. At baseline, just a handful of AZD1222 recipients tested seropositive.

A word on this clone: The antigen is undetermined.

Profiling relied on immunoSEQ multiplex PCR, and the TCRdb table lists in-frame clones only, not all of them. The table records approximately 100,000 clones, 80% to 90% of them present only once. The sequencing here drew on peripheral blood, taken on day 0 of AZD1222 vaccination. The V gene is TRBV2, the J gene TRBJ1-5; D unresolved. The sequence was obtained from an adult in good health. This chain's CDR3 is CASSEQPRVPQHF. In DNA, the CDR3 is TGTGCCAGCAGTGAGCAACCAAGGGTACCCCAGCATTTT. The whole variable domain, filled in from reference TRBV2 and TRBJ1-5, reads EPEVTQTPSHQVTQMGQEVILRCVPISNHLYFYWYRQILGQKVEFLVSFYNNEISEKSEIFDDQFSVERPDGSNFTLKIRSTKLEDSAMYFCASSEQPRVPQHFGDGTRLSIL.